This T cell receptor (beta chain) derives from a study of cytomegalovirus exposure and HLA in healthy donors. Only one count was recorded for this clone. The target antigen is unknown. Study-wide results and caveats: Productive status was seen about 87% or about 30% of the time for most TCR beta V segments in an earlier analysis. Later work found that TCR association rates differed between HLA loci; DRB1 had the most and HLA-C the fewest.

CDR3 length: 15 residues. Germline CDR1 LGHNA, CDR2 YSLEER. J gave up 4 bases and V 4 bases, and 7 bases lay outside the gene matches. The PCR had 60 Vbeta and 13 Jbeta primers. Sequencing was performed with immunoSEQ multiplex PCR; in TCRdb, only in-frame clones are kept and a portion is missing. There are 110,000 or so clones in the sample; 73% occur only once, and around 8.1% lies in the top ten. The sequence came from a man in his forties in good health and CMV-seronegative. The chain uses TRBV4-3 and TRBJ2-7; 10 bases line up with TRBD1. Material for sequencing was PBMCs. The CDR3 region is CASSLRTGGPYEQYF. In nucleotides, the CDR3 is TGCGCCAGCAGCCTGCGGACAGGGGGGCCTTACGAGCAGTACTTC.